This T cell receptor beta chain was profiled in a study of blood T cell repertoires in COVID-19. Produced via immunoSEQ multiplex PCR; TCRdb's table is partial and in-frame only. The sample consists of approximately 250,000 clones, almost 85% of them appearing once. The germline gives CDR1 LNHDA, CDR2 SQIVND (reference sequence). The CDR3 is made up of 15 amino acids. The ends lost 3 bases at V and 7 bases at J; junction bases unmatched: 7. Sequencing was done on a sample of peripheral blood. This clonotype originated in a man aged 50-60 years with COVID-19, enrolled during active disease. This rearrangement joins TRBV19 to TRBJ1-4; TRBD1 aligns across 8 bases. CDR3 nucleotide sequence: TGTGCCAGTAGTATCTCGACAGGGGCCGTTGAAAAACTGTTTTTT. Encoded protein: CASSISTGAVEKLFF.